This section outlines one T cell receptor (beta chain) sequence together with its context. This clone has just one count. Its antigen target is currently unknown. No quality values exist for individual bases; no much larger clone is one base distant. Genomic DNA was extracted from sorted cells with the QIAGEN DNeasy Blood and Tissue Kit for TCRbeta CDR3 sequencing. High-throughput TCRbeta CDR3 sequencing, which included PCR amplification with bias correction and internal controls, was done commercially through immunoSEQ. The paper's data handling went like this. A unique productive TCRbeta sequence was defined by the CDR3 nucleotide sequence when primers matched, and otherwise by the CDR3 amino acid sequence together with the Vbeta and Jbeta genes. Sorting error was corrected by removing sequences shared between sorted populations at a frequency ratio of 2:1 or less, and the remaining shared sequences were assigned to the higher population. Donor-reactive sequences were defined as at least 5-fold expanded in CFSE-low cells versus unstimulated cells, with frequency of at least 0.01% in CFSE-low cells. Jensen-Shannon divergence calculated on the top 100 TCRbeta sequences ranked by frequency was used to measure repertoire divergence. When a sample had multiple sequencing runs, each run was corrected for sorting error separately and the runs were then pooled. In TCRdb, the immuneACCESS table is reduced to in-frame sequences with V and J assigned. These tables do not hold every clone; where another copy was compared, an unresolved V gene accounts for under half, and the others remain unexplained. V and J calls plus clone size are reproduced from that table; the DNA served to infer D and trimming. Across this sample there are just under 65,000 clones, with around 98% seen only once. The ten biggest clones cover 0.3% to 0.4% of the sample.

The CDR3 sequence holds 15 residues, the cysteine and phenylalanine included. The CDR3 DNA has 45 bases and is translated from base 1. From V the trimming removes 0 bases and from J it removes 9 bases, while the gene matches leave 4 bases of the junction unaccounted for. Sequences LNHDA (CDR1) and SQIVND (CDR2) are obtained from the germline V gene (reference sequence). This specimen belongs to a study of Tregs in tolerant kidney transplant recipients (dated by TCRdb to the late 2010s). For the wider study: The transplants used related donors with nonmyeloablative bone marrow transplantation, and mixed chimerism in the human trials was transient. TCRbeta sequencing was used in the study to identify donor-specific regulatory T cells before combined kidney and bone marrow transplantation, and the identified cells were then tracked after transplant.

What the time point label conveys for this sample: blood sample drawn before combined kidney and bone marrow transplant. Thawed PBMCs were FACS-sorted into unstimulated Tregs (CD4+CD25+CD127-), CD4+ non-Tregs (CD4+CD25-), CD4 cells and CD8 cells. Thawed PBMCs were rested overnight at 37 degrees C with 150 to 200 IU/ml IL-2 before Treg sorting. The patients were a few recipients of combined kidney and bone marrow transplants from the ITN036ST trial, and samples were available only from these trial subjects. Healthy control blood was processed to PBMCs with a Ficoll density gradient and then cryopreserved, whereas patient PBMCs were collected both before and after transplant. On the study overall, not on this receptor specifically: Donor-specific Treg expansion was found to exceed global Treg expansion in tolerant patients, suggesting antigen-driven rather than nonspecific expansion. The study was limited by small patient numbers, and the findings need validation in larger populations and under other immunosuppression protocols. Expanding Tregs with activated donor B cells appeared to identify the most biologically relevant and donor-specific TCRbeta repertoire. Biological reproducibility was not directly addressed, though technical replication error appeared minimal. Because the PCR primers were changed over time for some patients, nucleotide-level comparison could not be performed across the samples from those patients.

The receptor's source is a human donor who received a combined kidney and bone marrow transplant. Recombination linked TRBV19 to TRBJ2-1; TRBD2 fits 11 bases in the junction. The sample here was Tregs from blood, taken before the transplant. This receptor carries the CDR3 CASSIELAGGGEQFF. The nucleotide sequence is given as TGTGCCAGTAGTATAGAATTAGCGGGAGGGGGTGAGCAGTTCTTC.